The sequence of this T cell receptor beta chain was determined in a study of blood T cell repertoires in COVID-19. Background on the study: PBMCs, B-cell-depleted T cells, or T cells provided the cDNA or gDNA that made up the material.

The junction had 0 bases not matched to a gene; V was cut back by 1 base and J by 7 bases. Germline V gives CDR1 MNHEY, CDR2 SVGEGT. The CDR3 has 12 amino acids. Original methodology: For nucleated cells, counts were estimated from reference gene primer amplification. Using immunoSEQ multiplex PCR, the repertoire was profiled, and TCRdb retains in-frame clones only, with some absent. V, J and clone size were drawn from that table, and D and trimming were deduced from the DNA. There are about 62,000 clones in the sample; about four fifths occur only once, and over 5% lies in the top ten. This chain uses TRBV6-2 or TRBV6-3 with TRBJ2-7; 8 nucleotides line up with TRBD1. The specimen was peripheral blood. The origin of this receptor is a woman between 50 and 59 years old with active or convalescent COVID-19. The CDR3 sequence is CASSYWTGEQYF. CDR3 in DNA: TGTGCCAGCAGTTACTGGACAGGGGAGCAGTACTTC.